These 15 T cell receptor beta chains share one sample of origin, sequenced in a study of T cell clusters in autoimmune cytopenias. TRB rearrangements were amplified by touch-down multiplex PCR with mixed TRB-A/B primers. Each CDR3 protein gets one entry in TCRdb, which reprocessed the multiplex PCR reads and gives no DNA. The sample holds 5,500 to 8,000 distinct CDR3 sequences. TRB was amplified from roughly 0.25 ug of peripheral blood genomic DNA per sample. The sample was also reused in another study, on T cell repertoires in aging, cancer and after chemotherapy.

The sample consisted of peripheral blood. The receptors here all came from a human donor in good health.

The V gene is TRBV12-3 or TRBV12-4, the J gene TRBJ1-6. The CDR3 covers 13 residues. The CDR3 loop is CASSPSWGSPLHF.

Its frequency marks this clonotype as medium-sized. The chain has TRBV12-3 or TRBV12-4 and TRBJ2-5; TCRdb's assignment of TRBD2 cannot be checked, as there is no DNA. The CDR3 extends over 14 amino acids. The CDR3 region is CASSLESGRGTQYF.

This chain connects TRBV5-1 to TRBJ2-2; TCRdb proposes TRBD1, but this gene call is untestable without DNA. CDR1 is SGHRS, CDR2 YFSETQ, per germline. CDR3 length equals 15 residues. The chain's CDR3 is CASRGQGANTGELFF.

This chain uses TRBV19 with TRBJ1-2; TCRdb calls TRBD1, which cannot be checked without DNA. Germline CDR1 is LNHDA and CDR2 is SQIVND (reference sequence). CDR3 length equals 17 residues. The CDR3 loop is CASSIERGGGSNYGYTF.

The chain has TRBV6-2 or TRBV6-3 and TRBJ2-7; TCRdb's D call, TRBD2, is unchecked because there is no DNA. CDR1 MNHEY and CDR2 SVGEGT come from the germline V gene. This CDR3 has 14 residues. The CDR3 sequence is CASSYSRLVHEQYF.

The V call is TRBV5-4, the J call TRBJ2-7. The germline CDR1 and CDR2 sequences are SGHNT and YYREEE (reference sequence). The CDR3 extends over 14 amino acids. The CDR3 region is CASSIQLGSYEQYF.

The CDR3 reads CAWSSTGTGGEKLFF. This chain links TRBV30 with TRBJ1-4; TCRdb proposes TRBD1, but this gene call is untestable without DNA. The CDR3 runs 15 residues. CDR1 GTSNPN and CDR2 SVGIG come from the germline V gene (reference sequence).

This clonotype is deemed medium-sized by its frequency. The chain couples TRBV6-5 to TRBJ2-3. Looked up from germline, CDR1 is MNHEY and CDR2 is SVGAGI. The CDR3 has 15 amino acids. The CDR3 loop reads CASSYYGDLTDTQYF.

The J gene is TRBJ2-3, the V gene TRBV11-2; TCRdb gives TRBD2 as the D gene, but with no DNA this cannot be confirmed. Per the germline V gene, CDR1 is SGHAT and CDR2 is FQNNGV. This CDR3 has 13 amino acids. CDR3 residues: CASSASSGDTQYF.

Its frequency marks this clonotype as medium-sized. The rearrangement links TRBV27 to TRBJ2-3; checking the TCRdb D call of TRBD1 is not possible without DNA. The CDR3 is made up of 17 amino acids. Germline CDR1 is MNHEY and CDR2 is SMNVEV (reference sequence). The CDR3 sequence: CASSLSSTGTGPDTQYF.

Judged by frequency, this clonotype is medium-sized. This chain connects TRBV27 to TRBJ2-7; TCRdb gives TRBD2 as the D gene, but with no DNA this cannot be confirmed. This CDR3 region has 11 residues. Looked up from germline, CDR1 is MNHEY and CDR2 is SMNVEV (reference sequence). The chain's CDR3 is CASYGGHEQYF.

The rearrangement uses TRBV30 and TRBJ2-2; the D call from TCRdb, TRBD2, cannot be confirmed without DNA. The CDR3 sequence is 19 residues long. Germline values: CDR1 GTSNPN, CDR2 SVGIG (reference sequence). The CDR3 is CAWSVRGQYQREDTGELFF.

This clonotype is deemed medium-sized (0.01 to 0.1%) by its frequency. This chain joins TRBV6-5 and TRBJ2-7; TCRdb gives TRBD2 as the D gene, but with no DNA this cannot be confirmed. The CDR3 consists of 13 residues. The germline gives CDR1 MNHEY, CDR2 SVGAGI. CDR3 amino acids: CASTGTRPYEQYF.

The chain couples TRBV19 to TRBJ1-1; TCRdb's D call, TRBD1, is unchecked because there is no DNA. CDR1 is LNHDA and CDR2 is SQIVND in the germline V gene (reference sequence). This CDR3 region has 15 residues. CDR3 region: CASSIGTGDGSEAFF.

This clonotype shows up as large (0.1 to 1%) by frequency. This rearrangement joins TRBV29-1 to TRBJ2-1. The germline CDR1 and CDR2 sequences are SQVTM and ANQGSEA. This CDR3 comprises 14 residues. The CDR3 sequence: CSVLSGSSYNEQFF.